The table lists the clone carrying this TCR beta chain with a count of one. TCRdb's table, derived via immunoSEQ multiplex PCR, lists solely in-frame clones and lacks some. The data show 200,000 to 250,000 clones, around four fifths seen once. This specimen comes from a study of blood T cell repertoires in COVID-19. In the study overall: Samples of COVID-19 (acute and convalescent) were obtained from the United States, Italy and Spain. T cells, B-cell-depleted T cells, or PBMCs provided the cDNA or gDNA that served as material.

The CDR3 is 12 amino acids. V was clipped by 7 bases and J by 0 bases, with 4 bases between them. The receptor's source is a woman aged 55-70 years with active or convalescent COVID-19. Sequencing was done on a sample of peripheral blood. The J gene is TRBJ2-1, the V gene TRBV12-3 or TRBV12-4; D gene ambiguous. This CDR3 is CASTLSYNEQFF. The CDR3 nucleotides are TGTGCCAGCACCCTCTCCTACAATGAGCAGTTCTTC.